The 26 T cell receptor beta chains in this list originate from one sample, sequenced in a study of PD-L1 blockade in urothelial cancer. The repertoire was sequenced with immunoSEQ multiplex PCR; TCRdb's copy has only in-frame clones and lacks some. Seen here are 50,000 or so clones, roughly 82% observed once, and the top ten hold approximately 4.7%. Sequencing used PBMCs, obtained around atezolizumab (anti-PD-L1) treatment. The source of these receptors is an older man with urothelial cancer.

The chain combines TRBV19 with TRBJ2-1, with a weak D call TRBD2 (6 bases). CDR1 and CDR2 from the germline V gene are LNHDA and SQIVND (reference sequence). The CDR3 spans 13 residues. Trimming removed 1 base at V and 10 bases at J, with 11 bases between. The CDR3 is CASSIVREVEQFF. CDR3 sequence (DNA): TGTGCCAGTAGTATAGTCAGGGAGGTGGAGCAGTTCTTC.

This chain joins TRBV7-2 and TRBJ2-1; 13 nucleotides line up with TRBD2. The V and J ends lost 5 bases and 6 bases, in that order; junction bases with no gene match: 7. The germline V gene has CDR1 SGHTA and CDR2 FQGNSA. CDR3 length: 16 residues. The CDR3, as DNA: TGTGCCAGCAGCCCACTAGCGGGAGGGCCGAGCAATGAGCAGTTCTTC. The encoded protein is CASSPLAGGPSNEQFF.

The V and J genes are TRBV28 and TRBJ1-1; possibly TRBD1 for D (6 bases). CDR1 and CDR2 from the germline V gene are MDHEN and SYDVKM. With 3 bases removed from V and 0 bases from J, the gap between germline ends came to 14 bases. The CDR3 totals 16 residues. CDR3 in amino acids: CASSFLTGQMNTEAFF. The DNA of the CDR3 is TGTGCCAGCAGTTTTCTGACGGGACAAATGAACACTGAAGCTTTCTTT. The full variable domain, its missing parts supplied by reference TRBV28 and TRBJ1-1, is DVKVTQSSRYLVKRTGEKVFLECVQDMDHENMFWYRQDPGLGLRLIYFSYDVKMKEKGDIPEGYSVSREKKERFSLILESASTNQTSMYLCASSFLTGQMNTEAFFGQGTRLTVV.

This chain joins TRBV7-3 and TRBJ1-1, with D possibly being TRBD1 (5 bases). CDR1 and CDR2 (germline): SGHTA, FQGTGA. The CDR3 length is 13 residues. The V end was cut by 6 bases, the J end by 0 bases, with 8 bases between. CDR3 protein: CASREGMNTEAFF. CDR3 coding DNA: TGTGCCAGCAGGGAGGGGATGAACACTGAAGCTTTCTTT.

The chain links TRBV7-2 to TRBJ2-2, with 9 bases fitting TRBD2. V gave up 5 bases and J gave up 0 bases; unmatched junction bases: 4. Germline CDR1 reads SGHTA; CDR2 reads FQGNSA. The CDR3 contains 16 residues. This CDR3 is CASSMGLAANTGELFF. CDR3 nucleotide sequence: TGTGCCAGCAGCATGGGACTAGCCGCGAACACCGGGGAGCTGTTTTTT.

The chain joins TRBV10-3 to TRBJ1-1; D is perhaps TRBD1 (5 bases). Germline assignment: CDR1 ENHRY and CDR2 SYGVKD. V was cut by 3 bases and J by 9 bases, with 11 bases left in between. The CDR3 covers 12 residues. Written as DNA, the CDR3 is TGTGCCATCAGTGACGTGGACAATCAAGCTTTCTTT. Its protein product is CAISDVDNQAFF.

CDR3 DNA sequence: TGTGCCTGGAGTCCCGGGGGGGCGTACACTGAAGCTTTCTTT. It specifies CAWSPGGAYTEAFF. The chain has TRBV30 and TRBJ1-1; possibly TRBD1 for D (6 bases). The CDR3 sequence is 14 residues long. Germline assignment: CDR1 GTSNPN and CDR2 SVGIG (reference sequence). Trimming removed 2 bases from V and 3 bases from J, with 13 bases in between.

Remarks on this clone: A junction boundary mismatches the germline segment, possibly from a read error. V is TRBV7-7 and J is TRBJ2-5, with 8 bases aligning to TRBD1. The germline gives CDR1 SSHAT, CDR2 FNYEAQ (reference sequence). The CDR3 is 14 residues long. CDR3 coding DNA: TGTGCTAGCAGTACAGGGGGGAACCAAGAGACCCAGTACTTC. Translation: CASSTGGNQETQYF.

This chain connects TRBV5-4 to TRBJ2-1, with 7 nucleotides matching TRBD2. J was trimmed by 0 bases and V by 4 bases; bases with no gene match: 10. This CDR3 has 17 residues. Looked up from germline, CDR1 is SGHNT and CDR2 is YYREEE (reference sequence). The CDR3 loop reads CASSPRERGYSYNEQFF. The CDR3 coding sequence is TGTGCCAGCAGCCCAAGGGAGCGGGGATACTCCTACAATGAGCAGTTCTTC. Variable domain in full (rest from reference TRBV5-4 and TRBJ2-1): ETGVTQSPTHLIKTRGQQVTLRCSSQSGHNTVSWYQQALGQGPQFIFQYYREEENGRGNFPPRFSGLQFPNYSSELNVNALELDDSALYLCASSPRERGYSYNEQFFGPGTRLTVL.

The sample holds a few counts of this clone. The CDR3 loop is CASSLGAGQANEQFF. For the CDR3, the DNA is TGTGCCAGCAGCTTAGGGGCTGGCCAGGCCAATGAGCAGTTCTTC. The gene calls are TRBV11-3 and TRBJ2-1; D remains ambiguous. The CDR3 runs to 15 residues. Germline lookup yields CDR1 SGHNT and CDR2 YENEEA. Deletions cut 1 base from V and 6 bases from J, with 13 bases between.

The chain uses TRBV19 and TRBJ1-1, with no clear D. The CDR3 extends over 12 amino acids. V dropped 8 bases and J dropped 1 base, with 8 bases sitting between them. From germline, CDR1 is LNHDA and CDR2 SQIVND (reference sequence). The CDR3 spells CASGQENTEAFF. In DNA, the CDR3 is TGTGCCAGTGGGCAGGAGAACACTGAAGCTTTCTTT.

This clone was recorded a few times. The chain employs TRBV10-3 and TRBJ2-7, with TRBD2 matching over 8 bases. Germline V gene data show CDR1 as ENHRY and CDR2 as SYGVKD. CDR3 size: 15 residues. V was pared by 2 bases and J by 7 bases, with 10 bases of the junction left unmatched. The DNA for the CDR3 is TGTGCCATCAGTGAGCTCGGGGGGGACGTCTTGGAGCAGTACTTC. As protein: CAISELGGDVLEQYF.

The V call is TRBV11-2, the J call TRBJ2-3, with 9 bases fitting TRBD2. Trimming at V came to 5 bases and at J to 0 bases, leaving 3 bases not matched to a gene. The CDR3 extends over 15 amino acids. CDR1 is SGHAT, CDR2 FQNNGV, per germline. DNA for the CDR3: TGTGCCAGCAGCCGACTAGCGGCTAGCACAGATACGCAGTATTTT. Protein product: CASSRLAASTDTQYF.

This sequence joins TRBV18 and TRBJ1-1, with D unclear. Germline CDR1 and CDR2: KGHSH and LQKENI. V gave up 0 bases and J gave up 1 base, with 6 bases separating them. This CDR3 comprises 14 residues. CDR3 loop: CASSPPTQNTEAFF. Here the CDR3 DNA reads TGTGCCAGCTCACCACCGACACAGAACACTGAAGCTTTCTTT.

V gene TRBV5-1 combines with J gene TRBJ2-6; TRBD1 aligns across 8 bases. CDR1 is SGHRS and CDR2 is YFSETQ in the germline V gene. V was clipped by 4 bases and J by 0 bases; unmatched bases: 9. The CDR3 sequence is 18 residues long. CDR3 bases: TGCGCCAGCAGCGTTACACGGACAGGGAACTCTGGGGCCAACGTCCTGACTTTC. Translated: CASSVTRTGNSGANVLTF.

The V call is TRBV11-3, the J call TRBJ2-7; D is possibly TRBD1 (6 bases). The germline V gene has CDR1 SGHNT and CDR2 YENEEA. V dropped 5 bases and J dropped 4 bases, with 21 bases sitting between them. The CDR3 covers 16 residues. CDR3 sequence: CASSPSGGRPPYEQYF. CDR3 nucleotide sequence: TGTGCCAGCAGCCCGAGTGGGGGCCGCCCTCCTTACGAGCAGTACTTC.

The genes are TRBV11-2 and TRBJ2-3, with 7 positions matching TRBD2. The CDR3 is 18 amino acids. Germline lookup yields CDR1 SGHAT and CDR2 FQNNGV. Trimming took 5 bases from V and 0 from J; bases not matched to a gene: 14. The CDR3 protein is CASSADGLAVTSTDTQYF. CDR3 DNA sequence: TGTGCCAGCAGCGCAGATGGCCTAGCGGTAACTAGCACAGATACGCAGTATTTT.

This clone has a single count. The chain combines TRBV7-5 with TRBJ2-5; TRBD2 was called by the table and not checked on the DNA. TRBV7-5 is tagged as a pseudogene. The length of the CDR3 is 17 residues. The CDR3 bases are TGTGCCAGAAGCTTAGTTCGACTAGCGGAGATCCAAGAGACCCAGTACTTC. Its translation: CARSLVRLAEIQETQYF.

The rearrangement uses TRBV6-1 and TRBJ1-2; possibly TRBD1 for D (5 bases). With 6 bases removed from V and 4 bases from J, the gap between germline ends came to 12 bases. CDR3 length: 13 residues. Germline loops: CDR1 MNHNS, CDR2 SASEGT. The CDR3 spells CASSPGEAYGYTF. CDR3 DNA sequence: TGTGCCAGCAGCCCGGGGGAAGCCTATGGCTACACCTTC.

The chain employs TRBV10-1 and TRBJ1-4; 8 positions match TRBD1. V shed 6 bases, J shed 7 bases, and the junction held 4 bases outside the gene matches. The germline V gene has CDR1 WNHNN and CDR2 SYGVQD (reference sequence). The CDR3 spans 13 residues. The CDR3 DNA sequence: TGCGCCAGCAGGGCAGGGGGCGGTGAAAAACTGTTTTTT. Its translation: CASRAGGGEKLFF.

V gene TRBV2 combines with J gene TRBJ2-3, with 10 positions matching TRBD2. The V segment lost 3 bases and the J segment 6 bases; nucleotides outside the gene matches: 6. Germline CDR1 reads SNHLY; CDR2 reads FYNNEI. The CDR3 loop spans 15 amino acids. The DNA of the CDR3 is TGTGCCAGCAGTGATGTGGGACTAGCGTCCGATACGCAGTATTTT. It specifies CASSDVGLASDTQYF.

This CDR3 reads CASSQDPGQGGKKLFF. The CDR3 coding sequence is TGCGCCAGCAGCCAGGACCCGGGACAGGGAGGGAAAAAACTGTTTTTT. This chain uses TRBV4-1 with TRBJ1-4; TRBD1 aligns across 9 bases. This CDR3 has 16 residues. Trimming at V came to 3 bases and at J to 9 bases, leaving 11 bases not matched to a gene. Germline values: CDR1 MGHRA, CDR2 YSYEKL.

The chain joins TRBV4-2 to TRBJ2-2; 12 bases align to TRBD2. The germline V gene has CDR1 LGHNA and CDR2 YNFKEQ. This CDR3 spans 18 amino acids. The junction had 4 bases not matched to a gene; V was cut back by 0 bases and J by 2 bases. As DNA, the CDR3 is TGTGCCAGCAGCCAAGAACTAGCGGGAGGACAAAACACCGGGGAGCTGTTTTTT. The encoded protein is CASSQELAGGQNTGELFF.

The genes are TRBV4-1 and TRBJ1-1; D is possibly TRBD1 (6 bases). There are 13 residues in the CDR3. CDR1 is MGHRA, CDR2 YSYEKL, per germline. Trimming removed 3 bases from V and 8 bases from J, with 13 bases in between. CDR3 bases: TGCGCCAGCAGCCAGGAACAGGGTCGAGAAGCTTTCTTT. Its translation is CASSQEQGREAFF.

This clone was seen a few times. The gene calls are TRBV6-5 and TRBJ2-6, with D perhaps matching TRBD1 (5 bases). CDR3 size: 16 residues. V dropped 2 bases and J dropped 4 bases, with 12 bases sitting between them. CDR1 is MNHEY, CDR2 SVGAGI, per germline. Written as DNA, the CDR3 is TGTGCCAGCAGTTACCCGGCAGGGCCGGGGGCCAACGTCCTGACTTTC. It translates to CASSYPAGPGANVLTF.

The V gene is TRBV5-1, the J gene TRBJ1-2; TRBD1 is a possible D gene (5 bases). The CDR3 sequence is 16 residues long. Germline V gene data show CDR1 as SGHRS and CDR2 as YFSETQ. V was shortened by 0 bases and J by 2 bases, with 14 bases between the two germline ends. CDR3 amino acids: CASSLELGLRNYGYTF. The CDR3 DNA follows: TGCGCCAGCAGCTTGGAATTGGGACTCCGAAACTATGGCTACACCTTC.